A single TCR beta chain is shown here with its context. What it recognizes is unknown. This record belongs to a study of T cell responses to AZD1222 COVID-19 vaccine. V was clipped by 1 base and J by 7 bases, with 18 bases between them. The CDR3 consists of 16 residues. Germline V gene lookup returns CDR1 LGHDT and CDR2 YNNKEL (reference sequence). The assay was immunoSEQ multiplex PCR, and TCRdb's table has in-frame clones only and misses some. This table has some 84,000 clones, 75% to 90% appearing once. Study conclusions and caveats: CD4 TCRs linked to vaccination spanned spike, dominating at 160-218 and 743-854. Clonal diversity may have been underestimated in mostly white British donors.

This material consisted of peripheral blood, taken 28 days after the second AZD1222 dose. The chain couples TRBV3-1 (or the pseudogene TRBV3-2) to TRBJ2-3, with D unresolved. The source is an adult who received the AZD1222 COVID-19 vaccine. CDR3 protein: CASSQGRTGYRNTQYF. The CDR3 region has the DNA TGTGCCAGCAGCCAAGGTAGGACGGGTTATCGGAATACGCAGTATTTT.